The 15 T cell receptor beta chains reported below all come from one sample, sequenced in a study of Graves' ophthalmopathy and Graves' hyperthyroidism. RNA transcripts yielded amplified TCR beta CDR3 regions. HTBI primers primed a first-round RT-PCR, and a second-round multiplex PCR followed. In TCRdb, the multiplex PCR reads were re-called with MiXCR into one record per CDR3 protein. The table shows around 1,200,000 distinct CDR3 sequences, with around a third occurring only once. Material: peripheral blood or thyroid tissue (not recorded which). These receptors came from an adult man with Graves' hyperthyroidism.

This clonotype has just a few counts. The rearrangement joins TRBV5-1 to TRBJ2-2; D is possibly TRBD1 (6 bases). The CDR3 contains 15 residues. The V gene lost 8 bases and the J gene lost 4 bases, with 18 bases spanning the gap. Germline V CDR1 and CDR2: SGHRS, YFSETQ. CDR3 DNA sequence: TGCGCCAGTTCGCGCGATACAGGGACCACCGGGGAGCTGTTTTTT. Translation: CASSRDTGTTGELFF.

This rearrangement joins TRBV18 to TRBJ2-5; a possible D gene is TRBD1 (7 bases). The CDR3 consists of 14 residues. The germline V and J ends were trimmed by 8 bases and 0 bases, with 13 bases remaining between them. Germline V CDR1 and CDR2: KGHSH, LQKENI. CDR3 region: CASAGQSYQETQYF. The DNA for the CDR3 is TGTGCCAGCGCGGGACAGAGTTACCAAGAGACCCAGTACTTC.

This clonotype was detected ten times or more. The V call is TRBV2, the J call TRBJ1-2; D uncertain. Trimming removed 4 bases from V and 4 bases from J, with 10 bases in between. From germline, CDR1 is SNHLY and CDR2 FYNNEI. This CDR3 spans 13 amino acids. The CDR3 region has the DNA TGTGCCAGCAGTGCTTCTGGGAGCTATGGCTACACCTTC. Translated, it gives CASSASGSYGYTF.

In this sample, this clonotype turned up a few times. CDR3 loop: CASSHPGSNYGYTF. The CDR3 coding sequence is TGTGCCAGCAGTCACCCCGGCAGCAACTATGGCTACACCTTC. The gene calls are TRBV12-3 or TRBV12-4 and TRBJ1-2; no firm D call. Deletions cut 5 bases from V and 2 bases from J, with 12 bases between. This CDR3 contains 14 residues.

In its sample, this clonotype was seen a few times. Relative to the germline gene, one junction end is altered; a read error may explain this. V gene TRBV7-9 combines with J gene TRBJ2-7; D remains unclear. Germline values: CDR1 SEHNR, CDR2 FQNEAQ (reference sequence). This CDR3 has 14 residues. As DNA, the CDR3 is TGTGCCAGCAGCTTAGAGACGGCGCCATACGGGCAGTACTTC. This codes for CASSLETAPYGQYF.

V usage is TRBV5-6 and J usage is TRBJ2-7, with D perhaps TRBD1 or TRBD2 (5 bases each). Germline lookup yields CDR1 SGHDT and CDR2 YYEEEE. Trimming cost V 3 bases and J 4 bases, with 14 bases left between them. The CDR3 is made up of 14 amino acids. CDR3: CASSWGVGVYEQYF. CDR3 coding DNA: TGTGCCAGCAGCTGGGGTGTGGGGGTTTACGAGCAGTACTTC. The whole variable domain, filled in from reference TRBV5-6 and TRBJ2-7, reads DAGVTQSPTHLIKTRGQQVTLRCSPKSGHDTVSWYQQALGQGPQFIFQYYEEEERQRGNFPDRFSGHQFPNYSSELNVNALLLGDSALYLCASSWGVGVYEQYFGPGTRLTVT.

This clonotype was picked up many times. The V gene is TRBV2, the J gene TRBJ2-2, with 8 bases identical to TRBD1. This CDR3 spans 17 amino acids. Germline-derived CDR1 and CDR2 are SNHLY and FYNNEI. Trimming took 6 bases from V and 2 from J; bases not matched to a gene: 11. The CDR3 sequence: CASRVGLGQANTGELFF. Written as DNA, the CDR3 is TGTGCCAGCAGGGTGGGTCTGGGACAGGCAAACACCGGGGAGCTGTTTTTT.

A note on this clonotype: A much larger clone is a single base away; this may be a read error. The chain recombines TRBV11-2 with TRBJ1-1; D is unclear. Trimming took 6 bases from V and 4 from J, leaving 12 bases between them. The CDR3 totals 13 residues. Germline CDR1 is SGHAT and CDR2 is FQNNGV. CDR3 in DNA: TGTGCCAGCAGAGGACGACACGGCACTGAAGCTTTCTTT. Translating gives CASRGRHGTEAFF.

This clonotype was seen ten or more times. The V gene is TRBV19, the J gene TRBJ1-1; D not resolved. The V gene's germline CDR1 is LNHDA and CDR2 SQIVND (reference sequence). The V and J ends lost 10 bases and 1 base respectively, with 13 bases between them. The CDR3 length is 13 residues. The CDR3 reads CAIRPHENTEAFF. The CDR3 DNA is TGTGCCATCCGCCCTCACGAGAACACTGAAGCTTTCTTT.

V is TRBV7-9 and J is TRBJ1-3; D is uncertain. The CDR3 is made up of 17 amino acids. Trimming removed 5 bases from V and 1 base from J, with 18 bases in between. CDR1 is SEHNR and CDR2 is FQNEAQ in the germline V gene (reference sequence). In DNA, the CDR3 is TGTGCCAGCAGCCCGCAGGCTATAACTTTTTCTGGAAACACCATATATTTT. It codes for CASSPQAITFSGNTIYF.

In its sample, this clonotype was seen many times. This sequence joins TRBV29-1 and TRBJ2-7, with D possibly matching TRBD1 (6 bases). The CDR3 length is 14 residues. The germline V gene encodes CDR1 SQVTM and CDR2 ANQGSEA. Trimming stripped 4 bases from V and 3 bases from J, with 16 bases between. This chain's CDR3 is CSVGIPGQFYEQYF. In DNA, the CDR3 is TGCAGCGTTGGAATTCCGGGACAATTCTACGAGCAGTACTTC.

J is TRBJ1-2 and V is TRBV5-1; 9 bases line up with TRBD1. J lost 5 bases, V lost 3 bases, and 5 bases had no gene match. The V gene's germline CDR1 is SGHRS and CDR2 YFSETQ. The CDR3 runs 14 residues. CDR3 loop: CASSSDRGGYGYTF. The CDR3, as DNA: TGCGCCAGCAGCTCGGACAGGGGAGGGTATGGCTACACCTTC. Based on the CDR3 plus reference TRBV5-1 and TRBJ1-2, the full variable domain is KAGVTQTPRYLIKTRGQQVTLSCSPISGHRSVSWYQQTPGQGLQFLFEYFSETQRNKGNFPGRFSGRQFSNSRSEMNVSTLELGDSALYLCASSSDRGGYGYTFGSGTRLTVV.

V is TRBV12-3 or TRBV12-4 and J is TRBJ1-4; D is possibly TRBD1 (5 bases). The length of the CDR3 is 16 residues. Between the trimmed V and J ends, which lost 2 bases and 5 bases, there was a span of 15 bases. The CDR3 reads CASSLRFGDGNEKLFF. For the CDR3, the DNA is TGTGCCAGCAGTTTACGATTTGGGGACGGAAATGAAAAACTGTTTTTT.

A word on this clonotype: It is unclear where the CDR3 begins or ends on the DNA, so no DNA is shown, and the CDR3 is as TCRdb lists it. CDR3 loop: CACSVEGYTF. J is TRBJ1-2 and V is TRBV9. The CDR3 has 10 amino acids, counting both end residues. The V gene's germline CDR1 is SGDLS and CDR2 YYNGEE.

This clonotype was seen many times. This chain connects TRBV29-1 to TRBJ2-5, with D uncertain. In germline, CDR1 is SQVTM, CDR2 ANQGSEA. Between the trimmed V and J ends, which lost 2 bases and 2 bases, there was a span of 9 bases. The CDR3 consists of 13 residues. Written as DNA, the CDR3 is TGCAGCGTTGAAAGGTGGGAACAAGAGACCCAGTACTTC. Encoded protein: CSVERWEQETQYF.